These 4 T cell receptor beta chains were sequenced from one sample in a study of cytomegalovirus exposure and HLA in healthy donors (dated by TCRdb to 2015 to 2018). The library came from the immunoSEQ multiplex PCR assay. For the multiplex PCR, a mixture combining 60 forward primers for TCR Vbeta segments and 13 reverse primers for TCR Jbeta segments was used. As stored in TCRdb, this immuneACCESS dataset retains in-frame rearrangements with V and J assigned. A fraction of the clones does not appear; measured against another copy, unresolved V genes explain less than half of the discrepancy, and the remainder lacks a known reason. Counted in this sample were about 98,000 clones; under 75% of them appeared once. The ten largest clones capture 1.2% of the sample. The sequencing sample was made of PBMCs. These receptors were taken from a female donor in good health and CMV-seronegative.

V and J are TRBV4-1 and TRBJ2-5, with 7 bases lining up with TRBD2. Germline V gene data show CDR1 as MGHRA and CDR2 as YSYEKL. V lost 4 bases, J lost 3 bases, and 2 bases stayed unmatched. The CDR3 extends over 13 amino acids. The CDR3 coding sequence is TGCGCCAGCAGCCTGAGCGGGAAAGAGACCCAGTACTTC. Translating it yields CASSLSGKETQYF.

The chain joins TRBV7-9 to TRBJ2-5, with TRBD2 matching over 12 bases. Looked up from germline, CDR1 is SEHNR and CDR2 is FQNEAQ (reference sequence). After removal of 7 bases from V and 0 bases from J, the junction contained 3 bases not matched to a gene. The CDR3 extends over 15 amino acids. The CDR3 DNA sequence: TGTGCCAGCACCCCTAGCGGGAGGGACCAAGAGACCCAGTACTTC. Its protein product is CASTPSGRDQETQYF.

This sequence joins TRBV7-8 and TRBJ1-2; 7 positions match TRBD1. V shed 6 bases, J shed 7 bases, and the junction held 14 bases outside the gene matches. The CDR3 spans 15 residues. Germline loops: CDR1 SGHVS, CDR2 FQNEAQ. This chain's CDR3 is CASSYIGTGVGGYTF. Written as DNA, the CDR3 is TGTGCCAGCAGTTATATTGGCACAGGGGTCGGTGGCTACACCTTC.

The chain recombines TRBV6-5 with TRBJ2-5; TRBD2 matches at 11 bases. The CDR3 totals 15 residues. Germline CDR1 is MNHEY and CDR2 is SVGAGI. V lost 8 bases, J lost 4 bases, and 9 bases stayed unmatched. The CDR3 loop is CASGRLAGWGETQYF. CDR3 coding DNA: TGTGCCAGCGGAAGACTAGCGGGATGGGGAGAGACCCAGTACTTC.